This T cell receptor (beta chain) was identified in a study of shared clonotypes between healthy human individuals. Healthy and HIV-negative, the adult donors had no recent acute infections or vaccinations. Regarding the study as a whole: It was expected that sequencing depth would affect clonotype sharing among donors. When compared with the clonotypes that were shared by all four sorted-subset donors, the non-shared clonotypes turned out to have lower generation probabilities.

The CDR3 contains 13 residues. The germline CDR1 and CDR2 sequences are SNHLY and FYNNEI. V lost 2 bases and J lost 7, with 11 bases in between. Concerning this clone: Its antigen is unknown.

Deep was the level used in running the assay. TCRdb's copy holds only in-frame clones and misses some; the assay was immunoSEQ multiplex PCR. The sample carries 640,000 or so clones, more than 70% recorded once. The TCR comes from a woman between 25 and 40 years old in good health. The chain combines TRBV2 with TRBJ1-2, with a weak D call TRBD1 (5 bases). Sequencing was carried out using memory CD4+ T cells sorted from blood. Regarding subset: CD45RA-negative fraction. The DNA of the CDR3 is TGTGCCAGCAGTGAACGCGGGGGTGCTGGCTACACCTTC. Protein sequence: CASSERGGAGYTF.